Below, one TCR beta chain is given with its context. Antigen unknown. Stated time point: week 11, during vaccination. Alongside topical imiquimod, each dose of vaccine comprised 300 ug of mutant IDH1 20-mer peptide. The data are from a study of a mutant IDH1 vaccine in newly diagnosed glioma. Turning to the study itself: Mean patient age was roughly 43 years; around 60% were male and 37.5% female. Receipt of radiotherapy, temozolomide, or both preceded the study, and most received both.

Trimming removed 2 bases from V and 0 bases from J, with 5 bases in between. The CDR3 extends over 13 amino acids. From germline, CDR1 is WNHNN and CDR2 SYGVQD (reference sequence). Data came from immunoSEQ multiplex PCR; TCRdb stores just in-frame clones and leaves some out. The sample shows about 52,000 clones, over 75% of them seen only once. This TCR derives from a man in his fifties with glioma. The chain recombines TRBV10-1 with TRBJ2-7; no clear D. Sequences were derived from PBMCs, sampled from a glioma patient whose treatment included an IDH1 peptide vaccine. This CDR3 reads CASSEGFSYEQYF. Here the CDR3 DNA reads TGCGCCAGCAGTGAGGGGTTCTCCTACGAGCAGTACTTC.